This TCR beta chain was sequenced for a study of blood T cell repertoires in COVID-19. Study information: Samples of COVID-19 (acute and convalescent) were obtained from the United States, Italy and Spain. PBMCs, B-cell-depleted T cells, or T cells provided the cDNA or gDNA that made up the material.

Trimming shortened V by 7 bases and J by 5 bases, and 9 bases separated the two germline ends. The CDR3 runs 11 residues. Per the germline V gene, CDR1 is SNHLY and CDR2 is FYNNEI. Source study methods: Amplification of reference gene primers provided the estimated nucleated cell counts. Method: immunoSEQ multiplex PCR; TCRdb's copy keeps in-frame clones and lacks some. D and trimming come from the DNA, and the V and J calls and clone size come from that table. The table has 150,000 to 200,000 clones, about 80% seen once; the top ten hold roughly 8.6%. The V call is TRBV2, the J call TRBJ2-7, with D hard to call. The sequencing sample was made of peripheral blood. The sequence derives from a man aged 55 to 69 with acute or convalescent COVID-19. CDR3 amino acids: CASISEDEQYF. CDR3 DNA: TGTGCCAGCATATCTGAGGACGAGCAGTACTTC.